Listed here are 22 T cell receptor beta chains from one sample, sequenced in a study of molecular identifiers for immune sequencing clone quantification. TCRdb ran MiXCR on the PCR reads and lists one entry per CDR3 protein. Here the sample spans about 86,000 distinct CDR3 sequences, around a quarter being singletons. Source material: naive CD8+ T cells from blood, with Jurkat cell RNA spiked in. Documented subset: FACS-sorted CD8+CD4-CCR7+CD45RA+ naive T cells. The receptors shown here come from a human donor in good health. Some libraries in this study had Jurkat cell RNA spiked in.

This clonotype has more than one count but fewer than ten. The CDR3 DNA sequence: TGTGCCAGCAGTTCCACCCCTCGGACTCGAGAAGATTCACCCCTCCACTTT. Its translation: CASSSTPRTREDSPLHF. The chain employs TRBV28 and TRBJ1-6; D not certain. The CDR3 sequence is 17 residues long. Germline loops: CDR1 MDHEN, CDR2 SYDVKM. The germline V and J ends were trimmed by 4 bases and 8 bases, with 21 bases remaining between them.

The V call is TRBV29-1, the J call TRBJ1-2; D gene unclear. The germline V gene encodes CDR1 SQVTM and CDR2 ANQGSEA. V lost 0 bases and J 6 bases, leaving 17 bases between the germline ends. The CDR3 is 15 amino acids. CDR3 region: CSVEDRDKVANGYTF. The CDR3 DNA is TGCAGCGTTGAAGATCGGGATAAGGTGGCCAATGGCTACACCTTC.

This clonotype was seen at least ten times. This chain links TRBV7-3 with TRBJ2-4, with D unclear. The CDR3 length is 15 residues. Germline V gene data show CDR1 as SGHTA and CDR2 as FQGTGA. Trimming took off 6 bases at V and 0 bases at J, with 12 bases between the two ends. CDR3 in DNA: TGTGCCAGCAGTTTAGGGCTAGGAGCCAAAAACATTCAGTACTTC. Translating gives CASSLGLGAKNIQYF.

This clonotype was counted ten times or more. V is TRBV9 and J is TRBJ1-2, with D maybe TRBD1 (5 bases). The CDR3 sequence is 15 residues long. Germline V gene lookup returns CDR1 SGDLS and CDR2 YYNGEE. Trimming stripped 4 bases from V and 0 bases from J, with 13 bases between. Written as DNA, the CDR3 is TGTGCCAGCAGCCCCCCGGGACGCTCTAACTATGGCTACACCTTC. Translated, it gives CASSPPGRSNYGYTF.

As concerns this clonotype: A single base separates this from a much larger clone, so it may be a read error. The CDR3 end shows no conserved phenylalanine or tryptophan, and so a read error is likely. The chain couples TRBV7-2 to TRBJ1-1; D is unresolved. V dropped 1 base and J dropped 1 base, with 10 bases sitting between them. The CDR3 is made up of 15 amino acids. The germline V gene encodes CDR1 SGHTA and CDR2 FQGNSA. The CDR3 loop is CASSLERQQNTEAFS. The CDR3 DNA sequence: TGTGCCAGCAGCTTAGAACGTCAACAGAACACTGAAGCTTTCTCT.

This clonotype has at least ten counts. J is TRBJ2-3 and V is TRBV13; the match to TRBD2 covers 12 bases. With 5 bases clipped from V and 6 bases from J, the junction kept 6 bases outside the gene matches. CDR3 length: 15 amino acids. Germline V gene data show CDR1 as PRHDT and CDR2 as FYEKMQ (reference sequence). The CDR3 loop reads CASSLRLAGVDTQYF. DNA of the CDR3: TGTGCCAGCAGCCTCCGACTAGCGGGAGTTGATACGCAGTATTTT.

This clonotype occurred many times. The V and J genes are TRBV7-2 and TRBJ2-7, with TRBD2 matching 14 bases. Germline V CDR1 and CDR2: SGHTA, FQGNSA. This CDR3 is built from 14 residues. Unmatched junction bases numbered 3, after V lost 5 bases and J lost 6 bases. The CDR3 protein is CASSPGTSGSEQYF. DNA for the CDR3: TGTGCCAGCAGCCCAGGGACTAGCGGGAGCGAGCAGTACTTC.

Notes on this clonotype: This could be a read error, since a much larger clone is one nucleotide away. This CDR3 is missing its conserved last phenylalanine or tryptophan, likely due to a read error. CDR3 in amino acids: CASSPVGQGGTEAFL. CDR3 DNA: TGTGCCAGCAGTCCAGTTGGACAGGGAGGCACTGAAGCTTTCCTT. The chain carries TRBV12-3 or TRBV12-4 and TRBJ1-1; 8 bases line up with TRBD1. The CDR3 length is 15 residues. The V gene end was trimmed by 5 bases and the J gene end by 4 bases; junction bases not matched to a gene: 9.

This clonotype was detected many times. The rearrangement links TRBV29-1 to TRBJ1-1; no firm D call. Per the germline V gene, CDR1 is SQVTM and CDR2 is ANQGSEA. V lost 3 bases to trimming and J lost 10 bases, with 18 bases between them. CDR3 size: 13 residues. CDR3 amino acids: CSVDLMSEVGAFF. Here the CDR3 DNA reads TGCAGCGTTGATCTTATGTCAGAAGTTGGAGCTTTCTTT.

In this sample, this clonotype turned up many times. Sequence at one end of the junction differs from germline and may be a read error. J is TRBJ2-1 and V is TRBV30; D perhaps matches TRBD2 (6 bases). CDR1 is GTSNPN and CDR2 is SVGIG in the germline V gene (reference sequence). The CDR3 has 16 residues. Here the CDR3 DNA reads TGTGCCTGGAGTACGGGTGGGAGGCCCTCCCACAATGAGCAGTTCTTC. Translating gives CAWSTGGRPSHNEQFF.

In its sample, this clonotype was seen many times. J is TRBJ1-3 and V is TRBV12-3 or TRBV12-4; D is unresolved. This CDR3 has 14 amino acids. The V end lost 1 base, the J end lost 0 bases, and 4 bases lay between the germline ends. The CDR3 bases are TGTGCCAGCAGTTTAGTTGTCTCTGGAAACACCATATATTTT. Its protein product is CASSLVVSGNTIYF.

The chain uses TRBV21-1 and TRBJ2-7; the DNA was not compared with TRBD1, the D call given in the table. TRBV21-1 is a pseudogene. The CDR3 extends over 16 amino acids. CDR3 DNA: TGTGCCAGCAGCCCTGTAAGAGGGGGGTATTGCAACGAGCAGTACTTC. As protein: CASSPVRGGYCNEQYF.

A word on this clonotype: It is likely a read error, because the conserved phenylalanine at the end of the CDR3 is missing. This chain links TRBV12-3 or TRBV12-4 with TRBJ2-6, with 13 nucleotides matching TRBD2. Losses at the gene ends were 6 bases for V and 2 bases for J; bases not matched to a gene: 7. The CDR3 runs to 18 residues. CDR3 nucleotide sequence: TGTGCCAGCAGCCCGGGACTAGCGGGAATTGCTGGGGCCAACGTCCTGACTCTC. It encodes CASSPGLAGIAGANVLTL.

Turning to this clonotype: A much more abundant neighbour one base away suggests this may be a read error. This chain uses TRBV4-3 with TRBJ2-7, with 7 nucleotides matching TRBD1. This CDR3 has 15 residues. J lost 2 bases, V lost 2 bases, and 6 bases had no gene match. The germline gives CDR1 LGHNA, CDR2 YSLEER. The CDR3 is CASSQTETGTYEQYF. In DNA form, the CDR3 reads TGCGCCAGCAGCCAAACCGAGACAGGGACCTACGAGCAGTACTTC.

As to this clonotype: This may be a read error: a much more frequent sequence differs by one nucleotide. The rearrangement links TRBV30 to TRBJ1-1; no firm D call. Trimming shortened V by 4 bases and J by 1 base, and 10 bases separated the two germline ends. The CDR3 is 13 amino acids. The germline V gene has CDR1 GTSNPN and CDR2 SVGIG (reference sequence). CDR3 loop: CAWIVGSNTEAFF. As DNA, the CDR3 is TGTGCCTGGATTGTTGGGTCGAACACTGAAGCTTTCTTT. Full variable domain (missing parts from reference TRBV30 and TRBJ1-1): SQTIHQWPATLVQPVGSPLSLECTVEGTSNPNLYWYRQAAGRGLQLLFYSVGIGQISSEVPQNLSASRPQDRQFILSSKKLLLSDSGFYLCAWIVGSNTEAFFGQGTRLTVV.

As regards this clonotype: Germline is not matched at one junction end, which may reflect a read error. The V call is TRBV5-5, the J call TRBJ1-1; no firm D call. Germline CDR1 SGHKS, CDR2 YYEKEE (reference sequence). The CDR3 covers 14 residues. The CDR3 is CASSLDPGDTEAFF. In nucleotides, the CDR3 is TGTGCCAGCAGTTTGGACCCTGGGGACACTGAAGCTTTCTTT.

Concerning this clonotype: A much larger clone sits a single nucleotide away, making a read error possible. The chain combines TRBV30 with TRBJ2-3; the D gene is possibly TRBD2 (5 bases). Germline V CDR1 and CDR2: GTSNPN, SVGIG (reference sequence). The CDR3 length is 11 residues. With 8 bases removed from V and 0 bases from J, the gap between germline ends came to 6 bases. In nucleotides, the CDR3 is TGTGCCCGGACTAGCACAGATACGCAGTATTTT. Translated: CARTSTDTQYF.

Regarding this clonotype: A read error may explain this, as a much larger clone is one base away. The chain employs TRBV6-5 and TRBJ1-4; D is uncertain. This CDR3 is built from 14 residues. Trimming shortened V by 2 bases and J by 3 bases, and 7 bases separated the two germline ends. The germline V gene has CDR1 MNHEY and CDR2 SVGAGI. The CDR3 region is CASSYHSANEKLFF. The CDR3 region has the DNA TGTGCCAGCAGTTACCATTCAGCTAATGAAAAACTGTTTTTT.

This clonotype was recorded at least ten times. The chain has TRBV24-1 and TRBJ2-3; TRBD2 aligns across 8 bases. Germline loops: CDR1 KGHDR, CDR2 SFDVKD. This CDR3 has 13 residues. Trimming cost V 9 bases and J 6 bases; bases outside gene matches: 7. DNA for the CDR3: TGTGCCACCGACCGGGAGGGGTCTGATACGCAGTATTTT. This sequence encodes CATDREGSDTQYF.

In this sample, this clonotype turned up a few times. The chain has TRBV12-3 or TRBV12-4 and TRBJ2-5; maybe TRBD2 (6 bases). Trimming removed 3 bases at V and 6 bases at J, with 17 bases between. CDR3 length equals 15 residues. The CDR3 spells CASSFPPPGAQTQYF. The CDR3 DNA is TGTGCCAGCAGTTTTCCCCCGCCGGGAGCGCAGACCCAGTACTTC.

This clonotype has a handful of counts. This rearrangement joins TRBV29-1 to TRBJ2-1, with TRBD2 identical over 11 bases. From germline, CDR1 is SQVTM and CDR2 ANQGSEA. The CDR3 is made up of 12 amino acids. V trimming: 8 bases; J trimming: 6 bases; junction bases outside the gene matches: 3. The CDR3 here is CSITSGSNEQFF. CDR3 bases: TGCAGCATAACTAGCGGGAGCAATGAGCAGTTCTTC.

This chain links TRBV20-1 with TRBJ2-1; perhaps TRBD2 as D (5 bases). V was shortened by 4 bases and J by 0 bases, with 16 bases between the two germline ends. The CDR3 covers 16 residues. Per the germline V gene, CDR1 is DFQATT and CDR2 is SNEGSKA (reference sequence). This chain's CDR3 is CSAILGLLGSYNEQFF. The CDR3 DNA reads TGCAGTGCTATTTTAGGACTGCTCGGCTCCTACAATGAGCAGTTCTTC.